This TCR beta chain stems from a study of neoadjuvant nivolumab and ipilimumab in lung cancer. Regarding the study as a whole: From pretherapy to surgery, tumor richness and clonality rose with dual therapy.

A single count supports this clone. Antigen: not known. The repertoire was sequenced with immunoSEQ multiplex PCR; TCRdb's copy has only in-frame clones and lacks some. The table lists 25,000 to 35,000 clones, under 85% of them singletons. CDR1 and CDR2 from the germline V gene are LGHNA and YSLEER. The CDR3 totals 16 residues. Losses at the gene ends were 1 base for V and 2 bases for J; bases not matched to a gene: 6. This chain joins TRBV4-3 and TRBJ2-5; the match to TRBD1 covers 8 bases. This clonotype originated in an adult with non-small cell lung cancer. Material: tumor tissue, obtained after neoadjuvant nivolumab, alone or with ipilimumab, at or shortly before surgery. CDR3 bases: TGCGCCAGCAGCCAAGCACTGCAGGGGGCACAAGAGACCCAGTACTTC. Translation gives CASSQALQGAQETQYF.